This TCR beta chain was profiled in a study of T cell clonality in common variable immunodeficiency. Germline-derived CDR1 and CDR2 are SGHTA and FQGNSA. The CDR3 consists of 14 residues. Trimming stripped 6 bases from V and 0 bases from J, with 9 bases between. The assay was immunoSEQ multiplex PCR, and TCRdb's table has in-frame clones only and misses some. The sample was found to contain tens of thousands of clones, and every one recurs. This clone was recorded at least ten times. Its antigen is as yet unknown. The observed sequence ends 3 residues before the CDR3 terminus, with the missing tail filled in from the germline J gene. Whole-study results and caveats: The cause of increased CVID clonality remains unclear without subpopulation sequencing. Fewer deletions and N-nucleotide insertions were reportedly seen in common variable immunodeficiency TCR beta sequences.

The chain employs TRBV7-2 and TRBJ2-1; D is ambiguous. The sequence was collected from a person between 18 and 70 years old in good health. The sequenced material came from peripheral blood mononuclear cells. The sequenced part of the CDR3 DNA is TGTGCCAGCAGGGCCTCCAGCTCCTACAATGAG. Residues: CASRASSSYNE. The whole CDR3 sequence reads CASRASSSYNEQFF.